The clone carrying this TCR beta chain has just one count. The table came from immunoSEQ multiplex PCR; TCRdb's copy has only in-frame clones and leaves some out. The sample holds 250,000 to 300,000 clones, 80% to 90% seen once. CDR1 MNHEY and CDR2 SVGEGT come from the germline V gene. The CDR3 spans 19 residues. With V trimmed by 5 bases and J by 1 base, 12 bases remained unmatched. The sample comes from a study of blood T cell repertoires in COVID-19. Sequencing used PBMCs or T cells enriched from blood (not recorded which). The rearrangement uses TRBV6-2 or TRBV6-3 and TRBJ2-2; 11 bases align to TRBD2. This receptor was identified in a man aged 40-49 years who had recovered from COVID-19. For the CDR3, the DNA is TGTGCCAGCAGTCACCACCGTAAGCTAGCGGGGGGGAACACCGGGGAGCTGTTTTTT. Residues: CASSHHRKLAGGNTGELFF.